These 27 T cell receptor beta chains were sequenced from one sample in a study of blood T cell repertoires in COVID-19. Sequencing was performed with immunoSEQ multiplex PCR; in TCRdb, only in-frame clones are kept and a portion is missing. The table has about 200,000 clones, less than 90% seen once; the top ten hold under 0.9%. The sample was peripheral blood. The receptors come from a middle-aged man with acute or convalescent COVID-19.

The V and J genes are TRBV19 and TRBJ1-2, with TRBD1 as a possible D gene (5 bases). Trimming shortened V by 5 bases and J by 8 bases, and 12 bases separated the two germline ends. In germline, CDR1 is LNHDA, CDR2 SQIVND (reference sequence). CDR3 size: 12 residues. The CDR3 DNA follows: TGTGCCAGTAGTGCCACAGGAAACGGCTACACCTTC. Encoded protein: CASSATGNGYTF.

The rearrangement joins TRBV7-9 to TRBJ2-1, with 8 bases matching TRBD2. The germline V gene has CDR1 SEHNR and CDR2 FQNEAQ (reference sequence). This CDR3 is 16 amino acids long. The V segment lost 0 bases and the J segment 6 bases; nucleotides outside the gene matches: 7. The DNA for the CDR3 is TGTGCCAGCAGCTTAGCGCTAAGCGGGAGAAGCAATGAGCAGTTCTTC. Its translation is CASSLALSGRSNEQFF.

The rearrangement links TRBV14 to TRBJ2-7, with TRBD2 matching 8 bases. Per germline, CDR1 SGHDN and CDR2 FVKESK. The trim removed 4 bases at V and 7 bases at J, leaving 9 bases unmatched. The CDR3 is 14 residues long. CDR3 sequence: CASSPRAGGMEQYF. CDR3 nucleotides: TGTGCCAGCAGCCCAAGGGCGGGAGGTATGGAGCAGTACTTC.

This sequence joins TRBV6-5 and TRBJ2-7; 7 bases match TRBD1. The CDR3 is made up of 13 amino acids. Per germline, CDR1 MNHEY and CDR2 SVGAGI. J was trimmed by 4 bases and V by 8 bases; bases with no gene match: 8. CDR3 nucleotide sequence: TGTGCCAGCTCAAAGACAGGGATTTACGAGCAGTACTTC. This codes for CASSKTGIYEQYF.

The V and J genes are TRBV5-4 and TRBJ2-7; no clear D gene. CDR1 and CDR2 from the germline V gene are SGHNT and YYREEE (reference sequence). The CDR3 has 12 amino acids. Trimming left V 3 bases short and J 5 bases short, with 9 bases between. CDR3 nucleotides: TGTGCCAGCAGCTCCCAGGCCGACGAGCAGTACTTC. Translated, it gives CASSSQADEQYF.

This rearrangement joins TRBV7-3 to TRBJ2-5; TRBD1 matches 9 bases. The length of the CDR3 is 12 residues. V lost 4 bases to trimming and J lost 10 bases; unmatched junction nucleotides: 4. Looked up from germline, CDR1 is SGHTA and CDR2 is FQGTGA. CDR3 residues: CASSSTGGDQYF. CDR3 coding DNA: TGTGCCAGCAGCTCGACAGGGGGGGACCAGTACTTC.

The chain joins TRBV4-1 to TRBJ2-1; 13 bases are shared with TRBD2. The CDR3 loop spans 18 amino acids. Trimming took 0 bases from V and 5 from J; bases not matched to a gene: 7. Germline V gives CDR1 MGHRA, CDR2 YSYEKL. CDR3 sequence reads: CASSQDSGTSGTNNEQFF. CDR3 sequence (DNA): TGCGCCAGCAGCCAAGATTCGGGGACTAGCGGGACAAACAATGAGCAGTTCTTC.

V gene TRBV7-9 combines with J gene TRBJ2-1; 10 nucleotides align to TRBD2. The CDR3 runs to 17 residues. The V gene's germline CDR1 is SEHNR and CDR2 FQNEAQ (reference sequence). V was pared by 6 bases and J by 5 bases, with 13 bases of the junction left unmatched. CDR3: CASSLTYTSGIDNEQFF. As DNA, the CDR3 is TGTGCCAGCAGTCTTACCTACACTAGCGGGATTGACAATGAGCAGTTCTTC.

The CDR3 region has the DNA TGTGCCAGCGGCGACAGGGTAGATCAGCCCCAGCATTTT. It specifies CASGDRVDQPQHF. The V and J genes are TRBV6-5 and TRBJ1-5, with 7 bases aligning to TRBD1. The germline CDR1 and CDR2 sequences are MNHEY and SVGAGI. The CDR3 is 13 amino acids. The ends lost 8 bases at V and 5 bases at J; junction bases unmatched: 6.

This CDR3 is CASSVEGTSGDEQYF. The CDR3 DNA reads TGTGCCAGCAGCGTGGAAGGGACTAGCGGGGACGAGCAGTACTTC. The chain has TRBV9 and TRBJ2-7, with 13 bases aligning to TRBD2. The V and J ends lost 2 bases and 5 bases, in that order; junction bases with no gene match: 4. This CDR3 region has 15 residues. Germline V gene data show CDR1 as SGDLS and CDR2 as YYNGEE.

J is TRBJ1-1 and V is TRBV9; D uncertain. There are 14 residues in the CDR3. Germline values: CDR1 SGDLS, CDR2 YYNGEE. V shed 2 bases and J shed 0 bases, with 8 bases lying between them. This CDR3 is CASSVGLMNTEAFF. The CDR3 bases are TGTGCCAGCAGCGTCGGTCTCATGAACACTGAAGCTTTCTTT. Full variable domain (outside the CDR3, taken from reference TRBV9 and TRBJ1-1): DSGVTQTPKHLITATGQRVTLRCSPRSGDLSVYWYQQSLDQGLQFLIQYYNGEERAKGNILERFSAQQFPDLHSELNLSSLELGDSALYFCASSVGLMNTEAFFGQGTRLTVV.

The J gene is TRBJ2-2, the V gene TRBV7-3, with a tentative D call TRBD2 (5 bases). The germline CDR1 and CDR2 sequences are SGHTA and FQGTGA. The CDR3 loop spans 15 amino acids. Trimming removed 2 bases at V and 9 bases at J, with 16 bases between. The DNA of the CDR3 is TGTGCCAGCAGCTTAGAGCTAACTAGGAACCGGGAGCTGTTTTTT. The encoded protein is CASSLELTRNRELFF.

V is TRBV7-9 and J is TRBJ1-1; no definite D call. CDR3 size: 13 residues. Per the germline V gene, CDR1 is SEHNR and CDR2 is FQNEAQ (reference sequence). Trimming took 3 bases from V and 7 from J, leaving 12 bases between them. The DNA of the CDR3 is TGTGCCAGCAGCTTTCGGGAGGTCAGTGAAGCTTTCTTT. Its translation is CASSFREVSEAFF.

The rearrangement joins TRBV14 to TRBJ2-4, with D perhaps TRBD1 (6 bases). The V gene's germline CDR1 is SGHDN and CDR2 FVKESK. CDR3 length: 14 amino acids. Trimming pared 2 bases from V and 3 bases from J, leaving 8 bases between. The CDR3: CASSQNRVKNIQYF. DNA of the CDR3: TGTGCCAGCAGCCAAAACAGGGTCAAAAACATTCAGTACTTC.

V and J are TRBV5-3 and TRBJ1-2, with no clear D. TRBV5-3 falls under the ORF class, with uncertain function. V was shortened by 0 bases and J by 7 bases, with 7 bases between the two germline ends. The CDR3 extends over 12 amino acids. The CDR3 bases are TGTGCCAGAAGCTTGGGGGCGAGTGGCTACACCTTC. Translated: CARSLGASGYTF.

The chain carries TRBV6-2 or TRBV6-3 and TRBJ2-7; D unclear. Germline CDR1 MNHEY, CDR2 SVGEGT. This CDR3 contains 13 residues. The V end was cut by 2 bases, the J end by 1 base, with 6 bases between. CDR3 region: CASSYTRSYEQYF. DNA for the CDR3: TGTGCCAGCAGTTACACTCGGTCCTACGAGCAGTACTTC.

J is TRBJ1-1 and V is TRBV11-3; the D gene is possibly TRBD1 (6 bases). The CDR3 consists of 14 residues. Germline CDR1 reads SGHNT; CDR2 reads YENEEA. Trimming left V 3 bases short and J 0 bases short, with 8 bases between. CDR3: CASSFGGLNTEAFF. The CDR3, as DNA: TGTGCCAGCAGCTTTGGGGGCCTGAACACTGAAGCTTTCTTT.

This chain joins TRBV19 and TRBJ2-3, with a weak D call TRBD1 (5 bases). The CDR3 contains 15 residues. V lost 1 base, J lost 2 bases, and 10 bases lay in between. Germline assignment: CDR1 LNHDA and CDR2 SQIVND (reference sequence). CDR3 loop: CASSIGGRYTDTQYF. The CDR3 DNA reads as TGTGCCAGTAGTATAGGGGGCAGGTACACAGATACGCAGTATTTT.

J is TRBJ2-7 and V is TRBV9; D possibly corresponds to TRBD1 (6 bases). CDR3 length: 16 residues. Trimming left V 0 bases short and J 5 bases short, with 18 bases between. Germline-derived CDR1 and CDR2 are SGDLS and YYNGEE. CDR3 DNA: TGTGCCAGCAGCGTAGCCCGGTTAGCAGGGGTAAACGAGCAGTACTTC. Translated, it gives CASSVARLAGVNEQYF.

The CDR3 region is CASKRRDSYLRVRDEQFF. The DNA of the CDR3 is TGTGCCAGCAAACGCCGGGACAGCTACTTACGGGTTCGGGATGAGCAGTTCTTC. This chain links TRBV2 with TRBJ2-1; 7 bases agree with TRBD1. The germline V gene encodes CDR1 SNHLY and CDR2 FYNNEI. J gave up 8 bases and V 7 bases, and 23 bases lay outside the gene matches. CDR3 length equals 18 residues.

This chain joins TRBV18 and TRBJ2-3; TRBD2 matches 11 bases. From germline, CDR1 is KGHSH and CDR2 LQKENI. The CDR3 extends over 14 amino acids. With V trimmed by 3 bases and J by 5 bases, 1 base remained unmatched. The CDR3 reads CASSPGLAEDTQYF. DNA of the CDR3: TGTGCCAGCTCACCGGGACTAGCGGAAGATACGCAGTATTTT. The entire variable domain, with the rest obtained from reference TRBV18 and TRBJ2-3, is as follows: NAGVMQNPRHLVRRRGQEARLRCSPMKGHSHVYWYRQLPEEGLKFMVYLQKENIIDESGMPKERFSAEFPKEGPSILRIQQVVRGDSAAYFCASSPGLAEDTQYFGPGTRLTVL.

The V and J genes are TRBV7-7 and TRBJ2-5, with 9 bases that match TRBD2. With V trimmed by 2 bases and J by 4 bases, 17 bases remained unmatched. This CDR3 is 19 amino acids long. Per the germline V gene, CDR1 is SSHAT and CDR2 is FNYEAQ (reference sequence). This chain's CDR3 is CASSLNGGGGAGLGETQYF. In DNA form, the CDR3 reads TGTGCCAGCAGCTTAAATGGTGGCGGGGGGGCCGGGTTAGGAGAGACCCAGTACTTC. Full variable domain (missing parts from reference TRBV7-7 and TRBJ2-5): GAGVSQSPRYKVTKRGQDVTLRCDPISSHATLYWYQQALGQGPEFLTYFNYEAQPDKSGLPSDRFSAERPEGSISTLTIQRTEQRDSAMYRCASSLNGGGGAGLGETQYFGPGTRLLVL.

This chain joins TRBV7-9 and TRBJ2-1, with D possibly matching TRBD2 (5 bases). This CDR3 has 13 amino acids. V lost 5 bases to trimming and J lost 3 bases, with 8 bases between them. CDR1 is SEHNR and CDR2 is FQNEAQ in the germline V gene (reference sequence). CDR3 in DNA: TGTGCCAGCAGCCCCCGGGACTACAATGAGCAGTTCTTC. It yields the protein CASSPRDYNEQFF.

This clone was counted between two and nine times. The chain is built from TRBV7-9 and TRBJ1-4; the D is unclear. The length of the CDR3 is 13 residues. Deletions cut 1 base from V and 8 bases from J, with 8 bases between. Germline V gene sequence: CDR1 SEHNR, CDR2 FQNEAQ (reference sequence). This CDR3 is CASSLEGGEKLFF. The DNA for the CDR3 is TGTGCCAGCAGCTTAGAGGGAGGGGAAAAACTGTTTTTT.

The V gene is TRBV27, the J gene TRBJ2-1; 9 nucleotides agree with TRBD1. V shed 5 bases, J shed 7 bases, and the junction held 6 bases outside the gene matches. Germline V gene data show CDR1 as MNHEY and CDR2 as SMNVEV (reference sequence). CDR3 length: 14 residues. CDR3 amino acids: CASSLQGARNEQFF. The CDR3 DNA is TGTGCCAGCAGTCTACAGGGGGCGCGGAATGAGCAGTTCTTC.

The gene calls are TRBV27 and TRBJ2-7; 10 positions match TRBD2. The CDR3 length is 18 residues. The V gene's germline CDR1 is MNHEY and CDR2 SMNVEV (reference sequence). Trimming cost V 5 bases and J 2 bases; bases outside gene matches: 15. The CDR3 DNA is TGTGCCAGCAGTCCCCTGGGTAGCGGGGGGATCGGGGCCTACGAGCAGTACTTC. Amino acids: CASSPLGSGGIGAYEQYF.

This chain connects TRBV5-1 to TRBJ2-2, with 7 bases aligning to TRBD2. Germline CDR1 is SGHRS and CDR2 is YFSETQ. The CDR3 covers 16 residues. Germline trimming cut 3 bases from V and 1 base from J; bases unmatched to any gene: 6. CDR3 nucleotides: TGCGCCAGCAGCTCTCCTTTAGCGGGGAACACCGGGGAGCTGTTTTTT. Its protein product is CASSSPLAGNTGELFF.